This passage covers 30 T cell receptor beta chains from one sample sequenced in a study of blood T cell repertoires in COVID-19. Assay used: immunoSEQ multiplex PCR; TCRdb lists only in-frame clones, some missing. The sample lists 130,000 or so clones; approximately 84% were seen once. Specimen: peripheral blood. All receptors derive from a woman aged 60 to 75 with acute or convalescent COVID-19.

The chain joins TRBV19 to TRBJ1-1; no definite D call. V lost 5 bases and J lost 1, with 8 bases in between. This CDR3 spans 13 amino acids. Germline V lookup: CDR1 LNHDA, CDR2 SQIVND (reference sequence). For the CDR3, the DNA is TGTGCCAGTAGTTTAGGGAGGAACACTGAAGCTTTCTTT. Residues: CASSLGRNTEAFF.

The chain is built from TRBV19 and TRBJ1-5; 7 bases align to TRBD1. Per germline, CDR1 LNHDA and CDR2 SQIVND (reference sequence). The CDR3 loop spans 16 amino acids. J was trimmed by 3 bases and V by 7 bases; bases with no gene match: 12. For the CDR3, the DNA is TGTGCCAGTATCCCCGCCGCGGGACAGCACAATCAGCCCCAGCATTTT. Its translation: CASIPAAGQHNQPQHF.

This clone was seen only once. The chain has TRBV9 and TRBJ2-1; D perhaps matches TRBD2 (6 bases). From germline, CDR1 is SGDLS and CDR2 YYNGEE. CDR3 length: 14 residues. The V end was cut by 3 bases, the J end by 4 bases, with 11 bases between. The CDR3 sequence is CASSARDSYNEQFF. In DNA form, the CDR3 reads TGTGCCAGCAGCGCCCGGGACTCTTACAATGAGCAGTTCTTC. The full variable domain, in which reference TRBV9 and TRBJ2-1 provide the parts outside the CDR3, is DSGVTQTPKHLITATGQRVTLRCSPRSGDLSVYWYQQSLDQGLQFLIQYYNGEERAKGNILERFSAQQFPDLHSELNLSSLELGDSALYFCASSARDSYNEQFFGPGTRLTVL.

J is TRBJ1-3 and V is TRBV27; D is undetermined. Germline assignment: CDR1 MNHEY and CDR2 SMNVEV (reference sequence). The CDR3 loop spans 16 amino acids. The V end lost 4 bases, the J end lost 0 bases, and 13 bases lay between the germline ends. The CDR3 region is CASSSLSGLSGNTIYF. The CDR3 DNA reads TGTGCCAGCAGTTCCCTCTCTGGGCTCTCTGGAAACACCATATATTTT.

The V gene is TRBV6-5, the J gene TRBJ1-3; possible D gene TRBD1, 6 bases. This CDR3 comprises 16 residues. V dropped 0 bases and J dropped 7 bases, with 16 bases sitting between them. CDR1 is MNHEY, CDR2 SVGAGI, per germline. The CDR3 coding sequence is TGTGCCAGCAGTTACTCACCTTCCAGGGGTCGGAACACCATATATTTT. Protein product: CASSYSPSRGRNTIYF.

The V gene is TRBV12-3 or TRBV12-4, the J gene TRBJ2-7, with 7 bases identical to TRBD2. Trimming removed 5 bases from V and 9 bases from J; junction bases left unmatched: 4. CDR3 length equals 11 residues. The CDR3 region is CASSTGGPQYV. The CDR3, as DNA: TGTGCCAGCAGTACGGGGGGACCGCAGTACGTC.

About this clone itself: Other DNA sequences in the sample encode the same CDR3. The chain uses TRBV18 and TRBJ1-1, with a weak D call TRBD1 (5 bases). The V gene lost 3 bases and the J gene lost 0 bases, with 5 bases spanning the gap. The CDR3 contains 13 residues. Per germline, CDR1 KGHSH and CDR2 LQKENI. The CDR3 sequence: CASSPGLNTEAFF. The CDR3 bases are TGTGCCAGCTCACCGGGGCTGAACACTGAAGCTTTCTTT.

This sequence joins TRBV5-6 and TRBJ2-1; 11 nucleotides align to TRBD2. CDR1 and CDR2 from the germline V gene are SGHDT and YYEEEE. The V gene end was trimmed by 1 base and the J gene end by 6 bases; junction bases not matched to a gene: 3. The CDR3 extends over 15 amino acids. The CDR3 loop is CASSLTSGGVNEQFF. In DNA, the CDR3 is TGTGCCAGCAGCTTGACTAGCGGGGGTGTCAATGAGCAGTTCTTC.

The CDR3 DNA sequence: TGTGCCAGCAGCCAGGCCGTCTTGGGACAGTATAATTCACCCCTCCACTTT. This encodes CASSQAVLGQYNSPLHF. This sequence joins TRBV7-6 and TRBJ1-6, with 7 positions matching TRBD1. This CDR3 is 17 amino acids long. Looked up from germline, CDR1 is SGHVS and CDR2 is FNYEAQ. V trimming: 5 bases; J trimming: 4 bases; junction bases outside the gene matches: 11.

J is TRBJ1-4 and V is TRBV7-3, with TRBD1 as a possible D gene (5 bases). Trimming pared 9 bases from V and 0 bases from J, leaving 11 bases between. Per germline, CDR1 SGHTA and CDR2 FQGTGA. The CDR3 sequence is 14 residues long. The CDR3 bases are TGTGCCAGTTGGACACTTGCAACTAATGAAAAACTGTTTTTT. This gives the protein CASWTLATNEKLFF. The whole variable domain, filled in from reference TRBV7-3 and TRBJ1-4, reads GAGVSQTPSNKVTEKGKYVELRCDPISGHTALYWYRQSLGQGPEFLIYFQGTGAADDSGLPNDRFFAVRPEGSVSTLKIQRTERGDSAVYLCASWTLATNEKLFFGSGTQLSVL.

This chain links TRBV10-1 with TRBJ2-7, with 8 bases matching TRBD1. There are 14 residues in the CDR3. V trimming: 3 bases; J trimming: 5 bases; junction bases outside the gene matches: 6. The germline V gene has CDR1 WNHNN and CDR2 SYGVQD (reference sequence). CDR3 in DNA: TGCGCCAGCAGTGATCAGGGGGCCCCCCACGAGCAGTACGTC. Protein sequence: CASSDQGAPHEQYV.

The rearrangement uses TRBV25-1 and TRBJ1-1; perhaps TRBD1 as D (6 bases). The CDR3 contains 14 residues. The germline V and J ends were trimmed by 7 bases and 1 base, with 13 bases remaining between them. CDR1 and CDR2 from the germline V gene are MGHDK and SYGVNS. Here the CDR3 reads CASKFQGPNTEAFF. The CDR3 bases are TGTGCCAGCAAATTTCAGGGGCCGAACACTGAAGCTTTCTTT.

The chain uses TRBV27 and TRBJ1-3; no definite D call. Trimming took 4 bases from V and 5 from J, leaving 12 bases between them. Germline lookup yields CDR1 MNHEY and CDR2 SMNVEV (reference sequence). There are 14 residues in the CDR3. This chain's CDR3 is CASSSLGRRNTIYF. The DNA for the CDR3 is TGTGCCAGCAGTTCCCTTGGGAGGCGAAACACCATATATTTT.

The chain recombines TRBV5-5 with TRBJ1-2, with 7 positions matching TRBD1. Germline V gives CDR1 SGHKS, CDR2 YYEKEE (reference sequence). The CDR3 consists of 15 residues. The V segment lost 0 bases and the J segment 7 bases; nucleotides outside the gene matches: 9. This chain's CDR3 is CASSLGGTGEGGYTF. As DNA, the CDR3 is TGTGCCAGCAGCTTGGGAGGAACAGGGGAAGGTGGCTACACCTTC.

The chain has TRBV18 and TRBJ1-5; D unclear. V was trimmed by 2 bases and J by 0 bases, leaving 11 bases between them. Germline loops: CDR1 KGHSH, CDR2 LQKENI. The CDR3 is 16 amino acids. The CDR3, as DNA: TGTGCCAGCTCACCAAACGGGATCTATAGCAATCAGCCCCAGCATTTT. It translates to CASSPNGIYSNQPQHF.

This clone was counted a single time. This sequence joins TRBV6-6 and TRBJ1-2, with TRBD1 matching 8 bases. Germline trimming cut 4 bases from V and 3 bases from J; bases unmatched to any gene: 4. The CDR3 contains 14 residues. The germline CDR1 and CDR2 sequences are MNHNY and SVGAGI (reference sequence). CDR3 sequence reads: CASSFTGGDYGYTF. CDR3 bases: TGTGCCAGCAGTTTTACAGGGGGTGACTATGGCTACACCTTC.

V gene TRBV6-2 or TRBV6-3 combines with J gene TRBJ1-6, with a weak D call TRBD1 (5 bases). V lost 6 bases and J lost 14, with 17 bases in between. The CDR3 runs 13 residues. Germline V lookup: CDR1 MNHEY, CDR2 SVGEGT. CDR3 nucleotide sequence: TGTGCCAGCAGCCTCGCCCTACTCAGGGCCCTCCACTTT. Translation: CASSLALLRALHF.

V and J are TRBV14 and TRBJ1-1, with 12 positions matching TRBD1. The germline V gene has CDR1 SGHDN and CDR2 FVKESK. The CDR3 is 15 amino acids. With V trimmed by 1 base and J by 9 bases, 6 bases remained unmatched. CDR3 sequence reads: CASSQGRRDRGQAFF. Written as DNA, the CDR3 is TGTGCCAGCAGCCAAGGAAGACGGGACAGGGGGCAAGCTTTCTTT. Variable domain in full (rest from reference TRBV14 and TRBJ1-1): EAGVTQFPSHSVIEKGQTVTLRCDPISGHDNLYWYRRVMGKEIKFLLHFVKESKQDESGMPNNRFLAERTGGTYSTLKVQPAELEDSGVYFCASSQGRRDRGQAFFGQGTRLTVV.

The CDR3 DNA is TGTGCCAGCAGCCCCTATCGACGGGTCTCTGGAAACACCATATATTTT. Protein product: CASSPYRRVSGNTIYF. The rearrangement uses TRBV9 and TRBJ1-3; no firm D call. CDR1 is SGDLS, CDR2 YYNGEE, per germline. Trimming took off 4 bases at V and 0 bases at J, with 14 bases between the two ends. This CDR3 contains 16 residues.

The rearrangement uses TRBV2 and TRBJ2-2; TRBD1 matches at 8 bases. The CDR3 is 16 amino acids. V trimming: 5 bases; J trimming: 1 base; junction bases outside the gene matches: 6. Germline V gene lookup returns CDR1 SNHLY and CDR2 FYNNEI. The CDR3 loop is CASSTTGTGNTGELFF. The CDR3 DNA sequence: TGTGCCAGCAGTACCACCGGGACAGGGAACACCGGGGAGCTGTTTTTT.

The rearrangement uses TRBV24-1 and TRBJ1-6; weak D call: TRBD1 (6 bases). Looked up from germline, CDR1 is KGHDR and CDR2 is SFDVKD. The ends were cut back, 4 bases at V and 7 bases at J, with 13 bases in the middle. CDR3 size: 15 residues. CDR3 loop: CATSESGQPNSPLHF. The DNA for the CDR3 is TGTGCCACCAGTGAGTCTGGACAGCCCAATTCACCCCTCCACTTT.

This clone was counted once. The rearrangement links TRBV28 to TRBJ1-5, with D maybe TRBD1 (6 bases). This CDR3 comprises 12 residues. Trimming left V 5 bases short and J 9 bases short, with 11 bases between. Germline-derived CDR1 and CDR2 are MDHEN and SYDVKM. The CDR3 DNA is TGTGCCAGCAGTCTGGGCAGGGGGCCCCAGCATTTT. It translates to CASSLGRGPQHF.

The gene calls are TRBV18 and TRBJ1-2; D uncertain. The V end lost 0 bases, the J end lost 8 bases, and 13 bases lay between the germline ends. CDR1 and CDR2 from the germline V gene are KGHSH and LQKENI. The length of the CDR3 is 14 residues. CDR3 protein: CASSPPNSFLGYTF. In DNA form, the CDR3 reads TGTGCCAGCTCACCACCGAACAGTTTTTTAGGCTACACCTTC.

J is TRBJ1-1 and V is TRBV21-1. TRBV21-1 represents a pseudogene. The CDR3 contains 16 residues. CDR3 nucleotide sequence: TGTGCCAGCAGCAAAGTTTGTGAGGCACCGAACACTGAAGCTTTCTTT. This sequence encodes CASSKVCEAPNTEAFF.

Only one count was recorded for this clone. The rearrangement links TRBV7-9 to TRBJ1-6; 8 bases agree with TRBD1. CDR1 SEHNR and CDR2 FQNEAQ come from the germline V gene (reference sequence). Losses at the gene ends were 3 bases for V and 11 bases for J; bases not matched to a gene: 6. The CDR3 has 14 residues. The CDR3 reads CASSLSGGHPPLHF. CDR3 in DNA: TGTGCCAGCAGCTTGTCAGGGGGCCATCCACCCCTCCACTTT. Variable domain in full (rest from reference TRBV7-9 and TRBJ1-6): DTGVSQNPRHKITKRGQNVTFRCDPISEHNRLYWYRQTLGQGPEFLTYFQNEAQLEKSRLLSDRFSAERPKGSFSTLEIQRTEQGDSAMYLCASSLSGGHPPLHFGNGTRLTVT.

This clone appeared once. The gene calls are TRBV23-1 and TRBJ1-6; D not certain. TRBV23-1 is an ORF, with its function uncertain. The length of the CDR3 is 16 residues. V was trimmed by 7 bases and J by 2 bases, leaving 15 bases between them. CDR3 sequence reads: CASKPGEETYNSPLHF. The CDR3 nucleotides are TGCGCCAGCAAACCCGGAGAGGAGACCTATAATTCACCCCTCCACTTT.

The chain has TRBV10-3 and TRBJ1-6; 7 bases agree with TRBD1. Germline assignment: CDR1 ENHRY and CDR2 SYGVKD. CDR3 size: 14 residues. The trim removed 7 bases at V and 5 bases at J, leaving 5 bases unmatched. The CDR3 is CAIKGDSNNSPLHF. The CDR3 DNA sequence: TGTGCCATCAAAGGGGACAGCAATAATTCACCCCTCCACTTT.

The chain joins TRBV11-2 to TRBJ1-6; no clear D. Germline V gene data show CDR1 as SGHAT and CDR2 as FQNNGV. The CDR3 loop spans 15 amino acids. Trimming stripped 5 bases from V and 5 bases from J, with 13 bases between. The CDR3 region has the DNA TGTGCCAGCAGCCTACGGGTCAGTGATAATTCACCCCTCCACTTT. Translated, it gives CASSLRVSDNSPLHF.

The V call is TRBV3-1 (or the pseudogene TRBV3-2), the J call TRBJ1-1; D gene uncertain. V lost 4 bases and J 0 bases, leaving 9 bases between the germline ends. Germline CDR1 reads LGHDT; CDR2 reads YNNKEL (reference sequence). This CDR3 comprises 14 residues. CDR3 residues: CASSLNPVNTEAFF. Written as DNA, the CDR3 is TGTGCCAGCAGCCTTAATCCGGTGAACACTGAAGCTTTCTTT.

The chain recombines TRBV3-1 (or the pseudogene TRBV3-2) with TRBJ2-3; D unresolved. This CDR3 is 11 amino acids long. Looked up from germline, CDR1 is LGHDT and CDR2 is YNNKEL (reference sequence). V lost 3 bases, J lost 6 bases, and 4 bases lay in between. The CDR3 bases are TGTGCCAGCAGCCATCGGGATACGCAGTATTTT. Translated, it gives CASSHRDTQYF.